Given below is one TCR beta chain in context. Its antigen is currently unknown. The source of the sample is a study of Ad26.COV2.S vaccination and SARS-CoV-2 variants. At the level of the study: Once or twice, 56 days apart, Ad26.COV2.S was delivered intramuscularly.

Here immunoSEQ multiplex PCR was the method, and the copy in TCRdb shows in-frame clones only, minus some. This table holds 350,000 to 450,000 clones, approximately 92% found once. Treatment in this sample: around 19 received Ad26.COV2.S at low or high dose, single or two shots; about 5 received placebo; per-sample allocation not given. Collection of the samples took place on day 63 after the first injection of vaccine or placebo. Donor was an adult aged 18-55 years in Boston. Whole-study findings and limits: Breadth, reportedly substantial, characterized the spike-specific CD8+ and CD4+ T cell responses after vaccination.

This material consisted of peripheral blood, taken in a trial of Ad26.COV2.S vaccine versus placebo. This TCR derives from a person aged 18-65 years who received the Ad26.COV2.S COVID-19 vaccine or a placebo.

In DNA form, the CDR3 reads TGTGCCAGCAGATTTGACAGGGTGGGCTCCTACGAGCAGTACTTC. This gives the protein CASRFDRVGSYEQYF. J is TRBJ2-7 and V is TRBV6-5; 7 bases line up with TRBD1. The CDR3 spans 15 residues. Germline V gives CDR1 MNHEY, CDR2 SVGAGI. J lost 0 bases, V lost 6 bases, and 8 bases had no gene match.